This T cell receptor (beta chain) originates from a study of shared clonotypes between healthy human individuals. The donors, all of them Caucasian adults, lived in Nashville, Tennessee. Study findings and constraints: In this cohort, only blood was sampled, and tissue repertoires likely differ.

The CDR3 has 13 amino acids. The V gene lost 5 bases and the J gene lost 8 bases, with 15 bases spanning the gap. Germline V gives CDR1 MDHEN, CDR2 SYDVKM. As for this clone: Its antigen remains unidentified.

In the sorted-subset replicate PCRs, approximately 200 ng DNA, 25,000 to 30,000 T cell genomes, was used. Sequencing used immunoSEQ multiplex PCR; TCRdb keeps in-frame clones, though not all of them. The table lists some 2,500,000 clones, over 85% of them singletons. This clonotype was obtained from a man in his late teens or twenties in good health. Some clones in this sample may be carry-over from other donors' samples. The chain combines TRBV28 with TRBJ1-2, with D perhaps TRBD1 (6 bases). Sequenced sample: naive CD4+ T cells from PBMCs. The subset denotes: CD45RA+ positively selected. The CDR3 nucleotides read TGTGCCAGCAGTCAGACAGGATTCGACGGCTACACCTTC. It specifies CASSQTGFDGYTF.